This T cell receptor (beta chain) was recovered during a study of CXCR3-negative and CXCR3-positive naive CD8 T cells. Comments on this clonotype: Antigen: not known.

Preparation of TRB cDNA libraries relied on 5' RACE carrying UMI labels. Using the 5' RACE reads, TCRdb records one entry per CDR3 protein without DNA. The sample's table shows tens of thousands of distinct CDR3 sequences. Those CD8+ T cells considered naive were CD45RO-CCR7+CD27+CD95-. CDR1 is PRHDT, CDR2 FYEKMQ, per germline (reference sequence). This CDR3 contains 13 residues. Study conclusions and caveats: Naive subsets were similarly diverse, while memory CD8+ repertoires were much less diverse. Hydrophobicity of TRB CDR3s was greater in CXCR3-positive naive cells than in CXCR3-negative naive cells. Similar TRBV-TRBJ gene usage was seen in naive CXCR3-negative and CXCR3-positive cells, but not in memory cells.

Specimen: naive CXCR3- CD8+ T cells from blood. Subset of the sample: CD45RO-CCR7+CD27+CD95- naive CD8+ T cells lacking CXCR3 (TNR3-). This chain links TRBV13 with TRBJ2-5. The source of this sequence is a human donor in good health. Some clones in this sample may be carry-over from other donors' samples. The CDR3 loop reads CASSLAYQETQYF.